Given below is one TCR beta chain in context. The target antigen is unknown. The germline V gene has CDR1 SGHVS and CDR2 FNYEAQ. There are 15 residues in the CDR3. V lost 5 bases and J 2 bases, leaving 15 bases between the germline ends. This sample stems from a study of cytomegalovirus exposure and HLA in healthy donors. Researchers ran the PCR with 60 Vbeta and 13 Jbeta primers. Sequenced by immunoSEQ multiplex PCR; TCRdb stores in-frame clones only, minus some. Counted here are 70,000 to 80,000 clones, roughly four fifths occurring once; the ten biggest clones make up 1.9%. Study observations and caveats: Productive status was seen about 87% or about 30% of the time for most TCR beta V segments in an earlier analysis.

At sampling all donors were nominally healthy, likely with unrecorded immune exposures. The sample consisted of PBMCs. This sequence joins TRBV7-6 and TRBJ1-2, with D possibly TRBD1 on 6 matching bases. This receptor was obtained from a man aged 18 to 29 in good health and CMV-seronegative. The CDR3 protein is CASSPLLGANYGYTF. In DNA form, the CDR3 reads TGTGCCAGCAGCCCTCTGTTGGGGGCGAACTATGGCTACACCTTC. Drawing the rest from reference TRBV7-6 and TRBJ1-2, the complete variable domain is GAGVSQSPRYKVTKRGQDVALRCDPISGHVSLYWYRQALGQGPEFLTYFNYEAQQDKSGLPNDRFSAERPEGSISTLTIQRTEQRDSAMYRCASSPLLGANYGYTFGSGTRLTVV.